This entry lists 26 T cell receptor beta chains sequenced from one sample in a study of siplizumab effects on memory and regulatory T cells. The table came from immunoSEQ multiplex PCR; TCRdb's copy has only in-frame clones and leaves some out. In the table there are tens of thousands of clones, 80% to 90% of which are singletons. Material for sequencing was Tregs sorted from blood. The origin of the receptors is a human donor in good health.

This chain links TRBV30 with TRBJ1-6, with D hard to call. CDR3 length: 14 residues. The germline CDR1 and CDR2 sequences are GTSNPN and SVGIG (reference sequence). The V end was cut by 2 bases, the J end by 3 bases, with 8 bases between. The CDR3 sequence is CAWSFGHYNSPLHF. In DNA, the CDR3 is TGTGCCTGGAGTTTTGGCCACTATAATTCACCCCTCCACTTT.

V is TRBV29-1 and J is TRBJ2-7; 8 bases are shared with TRBD2. The V and J ends lost 7 bases and 2 bases, in that order; junction bases with no gene match: 4. CDR1 and CDR2 from the germline V gene are SQVTM and ANQGSEA. This CDR3 has 12 amino acids. CDR3 nucleotide sequence: TGCAGCGCCTCGGGGGGGGCCTACGAGCAGTACTTC. Its protein is CSASGGAYEQYF.

Comment on this clone: One end of the junction is discordant with germline, which a read error may explain. V usage is TRBV7-7 and J usage is TRBJ2-3, with D unresolved. Looked up from germline, CDR1 is SSHAT and CDR2 is FNYEAQ (reference sequence). The CDR3 runs 15 residues. The DNA for the CDR3 is TGTGCTAGCAGCGTAGACTCAGCTAGCACAGATACGCAGTATTTT. Encoded protein: CASSVDSASTDTQYF.

The chain's CDR3 is CASGSGQPTGELFF. The CDR3 nucleotides are TGTGCTAGTGGTTCGGGACAACCCACCGGGGAGCTGTTTTTT. The rearrangement links TRBV12-5 to TRBJ2-2; maybe TRBD1 (6 bases). V was cut by 4 bases and J by 4 bases, with 10 bases left in between. CDR1 and CDR2 (germline): LGHNT, FRNRAP. The CDR3 consists of 14 residues.

J is TRBJ2-7 and V is TRBV6-5, with unresolved D. The CDR3 totals 14 residues. Deletions cut 3 bases from V and 2 bases from J, with 11 bases between. Germline loops: CDR1 MNHEY, CDR2 SVGAGI. CDR3 DNA: TGTGCCAGCAGTTATGGTCCAAGCCCCTACGAGCAGTACTTC. Its translation: CASSYGPSPYEQYF.

This clone was found a few times. The chain carries TRBV6-5 and TRBJ2-5; a possible D gene is TRBD2 (5 bases). Germline loops: CDR1 MNHEY, CDR2 SVGAGI. This CDR3 has 12 amino acids. With 6 bases removed from V and 5 bases from J, the gap between germline ends came to 10 bases. The CDR3 DNA sequence: TGTGCCAGCAGCATTAGCGCGGAGACCCAGTACTTC. It codes for CASSISAETQYF.

The gene calls are TRBV28 and TRBJ1-1; 9 bases match TRBD1. The CDR3 consists of 15 residues. Germline V gene sequence: CDR1 MDHEN, CDR2 SYDVKM. The V segment lost 6 bases and the J segment 5 bases; nucleotides outside the gene matches: 10. CDR3 sequence (DNA): TGTGCCAGCAGCCCCCGGGACAGGGTGCGGACTGAAGCTTTCTTT. Protein sequence: CASSPRDRVRTEAFF.

V gene TRBV5-1 combines with J gene TRBJ2-7, with TRBD2 identical over 8 bases. This CDR3 spans 14 amino acids. V was clipped by 3 bases and J by 9 bases; unmatched bases: 11. Germline CDR1 SGHRS, CDR2 YFSETQ. The CDR3 loop is CASSSGTSSFGQYF. As DNA, the CDR3 is TGCGCCAGCAGCTCCGGGACTAGTAGTTTCGGGCAGTACTTC.

This chain links TRBV10-3 with TRBJ1-3; perhaps TRBD1 as D (5 bases). Germline V lookup: CDR1 ENHRY, CDR2 SYGVKD. Deletions cut 0 bases from V and 6 bases from J, with 9 bases between. This CDR3 region has 14 residues. In DNA form, the CDR3 reads TGTGCCATCAGTGAGTCGGCGGGGACAAACACCATATATTTT. This sequence encodes CAISESAGTNTIYF.

This clone came up once. V is TRBV11-3 and J is TRBJ2-7; D might be TRBD2 (6 bases). From germline, CDR1 is SGHNT and CDR2 YENEEA. Between the trimmed V and J ends, which lost 2 bases and 2 bases, there was a span of 13 bases. The CDR3 is 15 residues long. The CDR3 bases are TGTGCCAGCAGCTTAATTGCGGCGGGACCCTACGAGCAGTACTTC. It yields the protein CASSLIAAGPYEQYF.

The genes are TRBV28 and TRBJ1-1; no reliable D call. V dropped 4 bases and J dropped 0 bases, with 9 bases sitting between them. CDR3 length: 14 residues. Per germline, CDR1 MDHEN and CDR2 SYDVKM. CDR3 bases: TGTGCCAGCAGTTGGGGTCGTCTGAACACTGAAGCTTTCTTT. The encoded protein is CASSWGRLNTEAFF. Looking up the rest from reference TRBV28 and TRBJ1-1 gives the full variable domain: DVKVTQSSRYLVKRTGEKVFLECVQDMDHENMFWYRQDPGLGLRLIYFSYDVKMKEKGDIPEGYSVSREKKERFSLILESASTNQTSMYLCASSWGRLNTEAFFGQGTRLTVV.

The V gene is TRBV18, the J gene TRBJ2-2; no reliable D call. The CDR3 spans 14 residues. Germline CDR1 reads KGHSH; CDR2 reads LQKENI. V lost 1 base and J 0 bases, leaving 3 bases between the germline ends. CDR3 protein: CASSPQANTGELFF. CDR3 nucleotide sequence: TGTGCCAGCTCACCACAGGCGAACACCGGGGAGCTGTTTTTT.

The chain couples TRBV2 to TRBJ1-5; TRBD1 is a possible D gene (6 bases). CDR1 SNHLY and CDR2 FYNNEI come from the germline V gene. The V and J ends lost 4 bases and 6 bases respectively, with 10 bases between them. There are 13 residues in the CDR3. The CDR3 DNA sequence: TGTGCCAGCAGTGTACAGGGAAGTCAGCCCCAGCATTTT. Amino acids: CASSVQGSQPQHF.

The J gene is TRBJ2-5, the V gene TRBV5-4; possibly TRBD2 for D (6 bases). Germline V gene lookup returns CDR1 SGHNT and CDR2 YYREEE (reference sequence). The CDR3 loop spans 13 amino acids. Trimming removed 3 bases at V and 3 bases at J, with 9 bases between. This chain's CDR3 is CASSWRDEETQYF. CDR3 nucleotides: TGTGCCAGCAGCTGGAGGGACGAAGAGACCCAGTACTTC.

The V gene is TRBV30, the J gene TRBJ2-1; tentatively, D is TRBD1 or TRBD2 (5 bases each). There are 14 residues in the CDR3. Per germline, CDR1 GTSNPN and CDR2 SVGIG (reference sequence). V shed 0 bases and J shed 7 bases, with 13 bases lying between them. In DNA, the CDR3 is TGTGCCTGGAGTGTAGGTAGGGGCGGGAATGAGCAGTTCTTC. Protein product: CAWSVGRGGNEQFF.

The chain couples TRBV7-9 to TRBJ2-3; no clear D. The germline V gene has CDR1 SEHNR and CDR2 FQNEAQ (reference sequence). This CDR3 comprises 12 residues. Trimming pared 5 bases from V and 0 bases from J, leaving 3 bases between. This CDR3 is CASSPSTDTQYF. CDR3 nucleotides: TGTGCCAGCAGCCCTAGCACAGATACGCAGTATTTT.

The chain links TRBV27 to TRBJ2-7, with D possibly being TRBD1 (5 bases). Germline V gene lookup returns CDR1 MNHEY and CDR2 SMNVEV (reference sequence). The CDR3 spans 13 residues. Trimming pared 2 bases from V and 4 bases from J, leaving 9 bases between. For the CDR3, the DNA is TGTGCCAGCAGTTTAGGCAGGGCGTACGAGCAGTACTTC. This sequence encodes CASSLGRAYEQYF.

The chain links TRBV18 to TRBJ2-1, with D perhaps matching TRBD1 or TRBD2 (7 bases each). The CDR3 loop spans 14 amino acids. Germline V gene lookup returns CDR1 KGHSH and CDR2 LQKENI. Trimming left V 3 bases short and J 7 bases short, with 13 bases between. CDR3 bases: TGTGCCAGCTCACCCCGACAGGGAGGGAATGAGCAGTTCTTC. Translating gives CASSPRQGGNEQFF.

The chain couples TRBV11-1 to TRBJ2-3; 10 nucleotides align to TRBD2. Germline CDR1 SGHAT, CDR2 FQDESV (reference sequence). CDR3 size: 16 residues. V trimming: 1 base; J trimming: 5 bases; junction bases outside the gene matches: 6. CDR3 nucleotide sequence: TGTGCCAGCAGCTTAGTAGCGGGAGGTCACGGAGATACGCAGTATTTT. Its translation: CASSLVAGGHGDTQYF.

The rearrangement uses TRBV6-5 and TRBJ2-4; perhaps TRBD1 as D (6 bases). Looked up from germline, CDR1 is MNHEY and CDR2 is SVGAGI. Trimming shortened V by 4 bases and J by 2 bases, and 15 bases separated the two germline ends. CDR3 length equals 16 residues. The CDR3 spells CASSSTGRGSKNIQYF. The CDR3, as DNA: TGTGCCAGCAGTTCCACAGGGCGAGGCTCCAAAAACATTCAGTACTTC.

The chain is built from TRBV5-4 and TRBJ2-1, with TRBD1 as a possible D gene (6 bases). Between the trimmed V and J ends, which lost 0 bases and 2 bases, there was a span of 9 bases. The length of the CDR3 is 15 residues. Germline V gene sequence: CDR1 SGHNT, CDR2 YYREEE (reference sequence). DNA for the CDR3: TGTGCCAGCAGCTTGGGGCAGGGGACCTACAATGAGCAGTTCTTC. It encodes CASSLGQGTYNEQFF.

The V and J genes are TRBV25-1 and TRBJ1-2, with D hard to call. This CDR3 contains 12 residues. V lost 4 bases, J lost 7 bases, and 10 bases lay in between. CDR1 and CDR2 (germline): MGHDK, SYGVNS. The CDR3: CASSVLRGGYTF. The DNA for the CDR3 is TGTGCCAGCAGTGTGTTGCGTGGTGGCTACACCTTC.

In this sample, this clone turned up once. The genes are TRBV7-9 and TRBJ2-3; 8 positions agree with TRBD2. The junction had 3 bases not matched to a gene; V was cut back by 3 bases and J by 1 base. The CDR3 loop spans 15 amino acids. Per germline, CDR1 SEHNR and CDR2 FQNEAQ (reference sequence). CDR3 amino acids: CASSFGGEGTDTQYF. CDR3 DNA: TGTGCCAGCAGCTTCGGGGGGGAGGGCACAGATACGCAGTATTTT.

The chain carries TRBV27 and TRBJ2-7; no clear D gene. V lost 3 bases and J lost 0, with 12 bases in between. The V gene's germline CDR1 is MNHEY and CDR2 SMNVEV (reference sequence). This CDR3 has 15 residues. The CDR3 sequence is CASSLYKAPSYEQYF. DNA for the CDR3: TGTGCCAGCAGTTTGTACAAGGCCCCCTCCTACGAGCAGTACTTC.

The rearrangement links TRBV19 to TRBJ2-7; D remains unclear. V lost 4 bases and J 2 bases, leaving 15 bases between the germline ends. In germline, CDR1 is LNHDA, CDR2 SQIVND (reference sequence). This CDR3 is 15 amino acids long. The CDR3 DNA reads TGTGCCAGTAGTACTTTAGTGAAGAATGCCTACGAGCAGTACTTC. It yields the protein CASSTLVKNAYEQYF.

The chain combines TRBV6-5 with TRBJ2-1; D not resolved. Germline CDR1 is MNHEY and CDR2 is SVGAGI. The CDR3 is made up of 14 amino acids. Trimming cost V 5 bases and J 4 bases, with 12 bases left between them. The CDR3 sequence is CASSRPGLYNEQFF. The CDR3 coding sequence is TGTGCCAGCAGTCGCCCCGGTCTTTACAATGAGCAGTTCTTC.